One T cell receptor beta chain is described in this entry. The data were taken from a study of blood T cell repertoires in COVID-19. Turning to the study itself: T cells, B-cell-depleted T cells, or PBMCs supplied cDNA or gDNA.

Germline CDR1 and CDR2: LNHDA and SQIVND (reference sequence). The ends lost 5 bases at V and 4 bases at J; junction bases unmatched: 14. The CDR3 covers 18 residues. Sequencing used immunoSEQ multiplex PCR; TCRdb keeps in-frame clones, though not all of them. The sample holds about 190,000 clones, approximately 85% seen once. The chain couples TRBV19 to TRBJ2-1; TRBD2 aligns across 10 bases. The sequence was collected from a woman of 80 years or more with acute or convalescent COVID-19. The sample was peripheral blood. Here the CDR3 reads CASSLRELAGRGYNEQFF. CDR3 in DNA: TGTGCCAGTAGTTTGCGGGAACTAGCGGGAAGAGGGTACAATGAGCAGTTCTTC.